Below, one TCR beta chain is given with its context. This clonotype showed up many times. Its antigen is unknown. The input lacks base qualities; no much larger clone sits a single base away. This sample was taken from a study of regulatory T cells in long-lasting Graves disease (dated by TCRdb to about 2021). Notes on the research overall: Newly diagnosed Graves' disease patients had taken antithyroid drugs for less than 3 months. Peripheral blood TCR sequencing and RNA sequencing compared persistent Graves' disease patients with newly diagnosed Graves' disease patients. A total of around 35 samples underwent TCR sequencing: around 13 from persistent and roughly 20 from newly diagnosed Graves' disease patients. The study was conducted in China and was registered as a clinical trial. Study-level results and caveats: Only the TCR beta chain was sequenced and analyzed. Compared with newly diagnosed patients, patients with persistent Graves' disease had lower TCR Shannon entropy and fewer highly expanded clones, which suggests clonal expansion. The small sample size was acknowledged by the authors as a limitation that may reduce accuracy. Because the primary lesion, thyroid tissue, could not be accessed, the study looked at peripheral blood alone. A larger number of public clonotypes was shared among persistent patients (about 2,700) than among newly diagnosed patients (roughly 1,000). Persistent disease showed preferential use of TRBV28, TRBJ1-2 and TRBJ2-5, whereas newly diagnosed disease favored TRBV20-1 and TRBJ2-1.

The meaning of the sample's time point label: newly diagnosed GD, antithyroid drugs for less than 3 months. RNA was extracted from PBMCs in TRIzol for both TCR sequencing and RNA sequencing. The diagnosis of Graves' disease followed American Thyroid Association guidelines. Recruitment of patients was carried out at an endocrinology department in Xi'an, China. Each patient gave about 9.1 milliliters of peripheral blood, collected in an EDTA anticoagulant tube. Ficoll Paque Plus density gradient separation was used to isolate PBMCs, and no further T cell sorting was performed. RNA quality was checked with an Agilent 2100 Bioanalyzer and agarose gel, and concentration with a NanoDrop 2000. The germline V gene (reference sequence) specifies LNHDA as CDR1 and SQIVND as CDR2. V lost 8 bases and J lost 0 bases; the stretch between them is 12 bases long. The CDR3 covers 14 residues, taking in both the cysteine and the phenylalanine. Only the CDR3 portion is preserved as DNA: 42 bases, with reading frame beginning at the first base.

The method was multiplex PCR. Sequenced using an Illumina HiSeq 4000. TCR beta libraries were built with iRepertoire HTBI primers and Arm-PCR amplification of CDR3 regions. Before sequencing, the PCR products underwent gel purification. The paper's data handling went like this. Gene usage analysis of CDR3 amino acid clonotypes relied on the 62 TRBV and 12 to 15 TRBJ segments identified across samples. COPE and FqMerger were used to merge the filtered high-quality paired reads into contigs. BLAST was used to align contigs to the IMGT TRBV, TRBD and TRBJ reference genes, and CDR3 was defined following IMGT. Any clonotype with a frequency above 0.1% was classified as a highly expanded clone. Shannon entropy was used to measure repertoire diversity, and the Gini coefficient was used to measure V-J evenness. A clonotype was considered public if more than one individual shared it. TCRdb handled the public reads itself, with Q25 trimming in fastp and clone calling in MiXCR, and kept productive beta chains. Every CDR3 protein is listed once, alongside the most common genes and DNA of its rows. These V and J calls originate from TCRdb's pipeline instead of the authors' own analysis. This sample lists 200,000 to 250,000 distinct CDR3 sequences; about 19% were detected once. About an eighth of the sample comes from the top ten.

The sample was also linked to a second study, of T cells in Graves' hyperthyroidism and ophthalmopathy. The second publication reports: A patient counted as having stable Graves' hyperthyroidism if no progression to ophthalmopathy occurred over 18 months of follow-up. The hyperthyroidism patients were between 18 and 65 years old and newly diagnosed, with a disease duration of less than 2 months. Patients with uncontrolled infections, other autoimmune diseases, pregnancy or lactation were excluded. Diagnoses relied on clinical symptoms, serum thyroxine and TRAb, thyroid ultrasound and orbital computed tomography. For the first round of RT-PCR on the TCR CDR3, the HTBI primer set was used together with the Qiagen OneStep RT-PCR kit. Most expanded thyroid clonotypes (frequency above 0.001) were also detected in blood, a finding suggesting that blood repertoires may reflect thyroid immune responses. A 13 V-J signature model separated ophthalmopathy from stable hyperthyroidism, with just over 85% sensitivity and 81.08% specificity in cross-validation and 80%/75% in testing. During validation, the model predicted progression to ophthalmopathy a median of around 6 months ahead of onset, with around 70% sensitivity and around 73% specificity. A discovery cohort of approximately 100 patients, approximately 45 with Graves' ophthalmopathy and approximately 60 with stable Graves' hyperthyroidism, was used to find distinguishing TCR V-J signatures. Prospective prediction of ophthalmopathy was tested in an independent validation cohort of fewer than 20 hyperthyroidism patients and 15 to 17 patients who later progressed to ophthalmopathy. The approximately 98 discovery patients were randomly divided into training and test sets at a 7:3 ratio. In six Graves' hyperthyroidism patients, the study also compared T-cell repertoires from thyroid tissue with T-cell repertoires from blood. Following sampling, methimazole starting at 30 mg daily was given to hyperthyroidism patients, and high-dose intravenous methylprednisolone was given to ophthalmopathy patients. Libraries were constructed in a second round of multiplex PCR, after which size selection and purification were performed. Sequencing of the libraries was done on an Illumina HiSeq2000 using paired-end 100 bp reads. Raw data were processed with SOAPnuke, discarding reads with adapters, uncalled bases, mean Phred below 15, or no exact constant-primer or identifier match. High-quality paired reads were merged with COPE v1.2.5, and unique nucleotide sequences were defined as clonotypes. MiTCR v1.1 was used to align the clonotypes against IMGT TRBV, TRBD and TRBJ reference segments. Only V-J combinations with frequency above 0.0001, covering approximately 99% of repertoires, were analysed. A TCS score was defined as the ratio between F50 (clonal expansion) and ExV (chaos), using BLOSUM62-based TCRdist between CDR3 peptides within each V-J. Welch's t-statistics and random forest reduced 450 to 600 V-J features to 13, which were used in a naive Bayes classifier (R e1071). Sample size was not statistically predetermined, and blinding of investigators to group allocation was not performed. According to the paper, TCR Vbeta CDR3 sequencing was carried out on 120 to 150 peripheral blood samples, which came from some 41 ophthalmopathy, 80 or so hyperthyroidism and roughly 17 progressor patients.

The chain was built from TRBV19 and TRBJ2-3; a confident D gene designation cannot be given. The input for sequencing was peripheral blood mononuclear cells (PBMCs), taken at new diagnosis, from a patient treated with antithyroid drugs. The TCR sequence derives from a woman younger than 45 with Graves disease. Donor details come from another sample of the same person, matched by shared clones. The CDR3 region reads CASHRGSSTDTQYF. At the DNA level, the sequence is TGTGCCAGTCACCGCGGCTCTAGCACAGATACGCAGTATTTT.